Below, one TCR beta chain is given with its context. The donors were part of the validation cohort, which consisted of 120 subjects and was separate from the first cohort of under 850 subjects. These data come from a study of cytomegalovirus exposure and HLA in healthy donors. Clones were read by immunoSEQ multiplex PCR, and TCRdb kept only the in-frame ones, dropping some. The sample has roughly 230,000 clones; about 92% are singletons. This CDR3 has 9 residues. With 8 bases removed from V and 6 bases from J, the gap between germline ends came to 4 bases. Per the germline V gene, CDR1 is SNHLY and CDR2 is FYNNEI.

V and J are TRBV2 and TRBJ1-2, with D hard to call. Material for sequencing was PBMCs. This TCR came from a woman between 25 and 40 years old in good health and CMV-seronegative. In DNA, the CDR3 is TGTGCCAGCCCGAATGGCTACACCTTC. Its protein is CASPNGYTF.